A single TCR beta chain is shown here with its context. Other DNA sequences within the sample encode an identical CDR3. Trimming removed 4 bases from V and 4 bases from J, with 11 bases in between. Germline CDR1 is SGDLS and CDR2 is YYNGEE. The CDR3 has 13 amino acids. The sample is drawn from a study of blood T cell repertoires in COVID-19. Study-level information: Material from acute and convalescent COVID-19 was sourced from the United States, Italy and Spain. T cells, B-cell-depleted T cells, or PBMCs provided the cDNA or gDNA that served as material.

In the original analysis: For nucleated cells, counts were estimated from reference gene primer amplification. Generated by immunoSEQ multiplex PCR, the TCRdb table keeps only in-frame clones and is missing some. For V, J and clone size, that table is used; D and trimming come from the DNA. The table includes approximately 290,000 clones, around 90% detected once. This TCR was sampled from a man aged 18 to 30 with active or convalescent COVID-19. Sequenced material: peripheral blood. The V call is TRBV9, the J call TRBJ1-2; weak D call: TRBD1 (6 bases). CDR3 coding DNA: TGTGCCAGCAGCCTCAGGGGCACCTATGGCTACACCTTC. Its protein is CASSLRGTYGYTF.